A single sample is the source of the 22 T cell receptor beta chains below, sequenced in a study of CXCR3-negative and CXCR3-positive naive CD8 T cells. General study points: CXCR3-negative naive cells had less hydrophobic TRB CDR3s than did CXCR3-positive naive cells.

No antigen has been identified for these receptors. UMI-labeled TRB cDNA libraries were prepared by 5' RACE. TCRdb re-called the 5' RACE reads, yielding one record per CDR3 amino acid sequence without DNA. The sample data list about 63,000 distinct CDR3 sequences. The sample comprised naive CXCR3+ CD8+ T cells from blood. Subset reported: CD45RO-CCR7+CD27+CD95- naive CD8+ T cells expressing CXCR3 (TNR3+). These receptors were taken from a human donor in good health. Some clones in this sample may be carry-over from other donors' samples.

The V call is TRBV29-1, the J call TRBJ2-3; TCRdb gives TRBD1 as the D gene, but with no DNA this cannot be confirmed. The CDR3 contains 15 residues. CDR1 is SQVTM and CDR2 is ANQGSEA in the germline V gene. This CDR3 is CSVVSGADGTDTQYF.

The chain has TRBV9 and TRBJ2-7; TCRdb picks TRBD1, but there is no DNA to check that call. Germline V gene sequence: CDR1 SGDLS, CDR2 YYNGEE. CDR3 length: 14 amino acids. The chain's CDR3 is CPSSVDGGMYEQYF.

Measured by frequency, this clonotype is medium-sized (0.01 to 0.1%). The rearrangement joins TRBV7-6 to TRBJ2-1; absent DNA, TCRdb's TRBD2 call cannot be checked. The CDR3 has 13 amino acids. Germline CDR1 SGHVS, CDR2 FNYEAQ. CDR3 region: CASSLFESLEQFF.

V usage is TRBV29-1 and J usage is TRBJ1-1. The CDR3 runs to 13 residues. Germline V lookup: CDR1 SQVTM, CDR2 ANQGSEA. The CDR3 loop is CSAPLGVGTEAFF.

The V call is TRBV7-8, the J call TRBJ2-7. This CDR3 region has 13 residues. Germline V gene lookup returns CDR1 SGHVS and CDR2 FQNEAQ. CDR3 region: CASSFNRDYEQYF.

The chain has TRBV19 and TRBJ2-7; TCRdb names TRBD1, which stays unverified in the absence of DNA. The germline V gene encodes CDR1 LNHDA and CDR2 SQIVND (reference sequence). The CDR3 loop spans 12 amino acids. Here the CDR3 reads CASSPGAYEQYF.

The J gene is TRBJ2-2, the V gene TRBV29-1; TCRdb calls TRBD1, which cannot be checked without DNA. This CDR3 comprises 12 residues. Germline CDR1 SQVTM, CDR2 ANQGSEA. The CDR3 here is CSAWGDTGELFF.

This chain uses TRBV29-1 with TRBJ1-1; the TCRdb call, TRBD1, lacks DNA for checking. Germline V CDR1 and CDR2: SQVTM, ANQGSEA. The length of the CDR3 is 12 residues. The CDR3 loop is CSVELGASEAFF.

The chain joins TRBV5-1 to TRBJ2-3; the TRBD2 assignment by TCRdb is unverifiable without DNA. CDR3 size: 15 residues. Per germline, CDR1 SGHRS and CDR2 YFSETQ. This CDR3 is CASSDQRGFTDTQYF.

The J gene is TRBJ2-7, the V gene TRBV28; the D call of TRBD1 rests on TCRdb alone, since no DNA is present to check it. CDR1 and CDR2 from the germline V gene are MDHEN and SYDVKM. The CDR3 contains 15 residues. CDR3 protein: CASSFRGFAFYEQYF.

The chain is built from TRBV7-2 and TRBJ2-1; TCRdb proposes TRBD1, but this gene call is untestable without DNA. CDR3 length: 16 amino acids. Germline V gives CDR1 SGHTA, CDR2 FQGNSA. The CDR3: CASSLWASGGYNEQFF. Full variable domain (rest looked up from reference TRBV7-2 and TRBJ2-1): GAGVSQSPSNKVTEKGKDVELRCDPISGHTALYWYRQSLGQGLEFLIYFQGNSAPDKSGLPSDRFSAERTGGSVSTLTIQRTQQEDSAVYLCASSLWASGGYNEQFFGPGTRLTVL.

This chain's CDR3 is CSVVFIDNQPQHF. The chain couples TRBV29-1 to TRBJ1-5. The CDR3 contains 13 residues. Germline V gene sequence: CDR1 SQVTM, CDR2 ANQGSEA.

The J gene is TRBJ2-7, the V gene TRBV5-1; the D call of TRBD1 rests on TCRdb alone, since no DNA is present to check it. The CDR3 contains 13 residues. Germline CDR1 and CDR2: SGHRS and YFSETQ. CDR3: CASSWETDYEQYF.

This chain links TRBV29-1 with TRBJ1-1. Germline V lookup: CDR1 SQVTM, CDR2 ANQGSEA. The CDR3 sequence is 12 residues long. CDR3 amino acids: CSVDSGNTEAFF.

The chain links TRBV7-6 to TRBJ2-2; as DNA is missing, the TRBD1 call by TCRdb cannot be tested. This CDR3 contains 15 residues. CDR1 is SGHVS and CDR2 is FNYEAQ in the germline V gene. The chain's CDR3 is CASITRGRDTGELFF.

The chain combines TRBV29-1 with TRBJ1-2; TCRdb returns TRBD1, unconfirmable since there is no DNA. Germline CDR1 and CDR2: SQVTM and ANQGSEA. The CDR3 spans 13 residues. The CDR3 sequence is CSVGGGGTDGYTF.

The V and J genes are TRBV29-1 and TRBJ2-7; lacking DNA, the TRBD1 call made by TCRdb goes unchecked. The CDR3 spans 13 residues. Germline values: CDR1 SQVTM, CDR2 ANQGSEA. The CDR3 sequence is CSAGTGDSYEQYF.

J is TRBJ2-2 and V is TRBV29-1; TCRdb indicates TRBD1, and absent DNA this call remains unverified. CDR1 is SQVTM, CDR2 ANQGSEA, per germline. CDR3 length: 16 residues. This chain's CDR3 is CSVERDSGDDTGELSF.

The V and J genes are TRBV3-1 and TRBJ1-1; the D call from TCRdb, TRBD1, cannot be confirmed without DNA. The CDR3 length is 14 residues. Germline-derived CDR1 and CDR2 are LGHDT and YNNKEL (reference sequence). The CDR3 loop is CASRWDAMNTEAFF.

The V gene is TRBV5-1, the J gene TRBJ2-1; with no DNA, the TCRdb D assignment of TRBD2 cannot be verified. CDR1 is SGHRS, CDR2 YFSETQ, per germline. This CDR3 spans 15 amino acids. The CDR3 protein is CASNPPGLAGDEQFF.

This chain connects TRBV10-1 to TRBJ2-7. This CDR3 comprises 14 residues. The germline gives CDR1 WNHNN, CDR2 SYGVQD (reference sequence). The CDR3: CASSDPLTSYEQYF.

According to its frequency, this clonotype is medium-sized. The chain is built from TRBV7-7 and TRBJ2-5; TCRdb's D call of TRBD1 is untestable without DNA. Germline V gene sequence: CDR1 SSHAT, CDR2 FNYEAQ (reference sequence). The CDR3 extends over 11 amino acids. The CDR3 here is CASSLVDSPGF.